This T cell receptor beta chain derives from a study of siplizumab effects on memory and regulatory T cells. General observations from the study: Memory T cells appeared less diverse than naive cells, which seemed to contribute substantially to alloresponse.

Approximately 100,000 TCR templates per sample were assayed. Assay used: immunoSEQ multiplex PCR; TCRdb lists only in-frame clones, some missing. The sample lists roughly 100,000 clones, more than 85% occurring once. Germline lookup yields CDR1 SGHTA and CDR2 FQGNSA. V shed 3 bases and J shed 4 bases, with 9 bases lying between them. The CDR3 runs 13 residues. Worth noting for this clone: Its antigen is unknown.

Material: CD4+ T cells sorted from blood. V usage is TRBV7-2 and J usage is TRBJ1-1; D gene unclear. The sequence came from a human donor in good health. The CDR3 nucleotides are TGTGCCAGCAGCTTGAGAATGGCCACTGAAGCTTTCTTT. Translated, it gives CASSLRMATEAFF.